This T cell receptor (beta chain) comes out of a study of vaccination effects on CD4 cells after COVID-19. After expansion with viral peptide pools in the ViraFEST assay, antigen-specific CD4+ T cells were sequenced. Cultured cells yielded isolated CD4+ T cells after 10 days. Confirmation by PCR established that the person had SARS-CoV-2 infection between March and December 2020. By sample fraction, this clone is medium-sized. What it binds is unknown. The assay was immunoSEQ multiplex PCR, and TCRdb's table has in-frame clones only and misses some. This table has 35,000 to 40,000 clones, around 69% appearing once. V was clipped by 6 bases and J by 10 bases; unmatched bases: 11. The CDR3 runs to 13 residues. Germline V gives CDR1 SNHLY, CDR2 FYNNEI.

This chain connects TRBV2 to TRBJ2-5; 7 bases map to TRBD1. The sequence was obtained from a human donor who had a prior SARS-CoV-2 infection. Source: CD4+ T cells from PBMCs cultured with HCoV-NL63 spike peptides, taken before COVID-19 vaccination. The DNA of the CDR3 is TGTGCCAGCAGGGAGAACAGGGGTGTCAGCCAGTACTTC. Translation gives CASRENRGVSQYF.